These T cell receptor beta chains were read from a single sample in a study of long-term antiretroviral therapy in people with HIV. Data came from immunoSEQ multiplex PCR; TCRdb stores just in-frame clones and leaves some out. In the table there are tens of thousands of clones, approximately 83% of which are singletons. The material was unsorted PBMCs, obtained approximately 4.5 years after starting antiretroviral therapy. The source of these receptors is a young man with HIV. The CDR3 runs from the conserved cysteine through the conserved F or W. Each record gives: CDR3 protein, CDR3 DNA, clone size, V gene, J gene, D gene. D genes are given only for firm matches. The size field is filled for only some rows; it gives once, few, many or a size class.

CAWGSRGDFIAQAFF	TGTGCCTGGGGGAGCAGGGGCGACTTTATTGCGCAGGCTTTCTTT	NA	TRBV30	TRBJ1-1	NA
CASSLAGVNQPQHF	TGTGCCAGCAGCTTAGCAGGGGTTAATCAGCCCCAGCATTTT	NA	TRBV11-2	TRBJ1-5	NA
CASSLGSRSTDTQYF	TGTGCCAGCAGCTTAGGATCCAGAAGCACAGATACGCAGTATTTT	NA	TRBV7-2	TRBJ2-3	NA
CAWRGTVIFGETQYF	TGTGCCTGGAGGGGGACAGTAATTTTCGGGGAGACCCAGTACTTC	NA	TRBV30	TRBJ2-5	TRBD1
CATSLTGIGTGGSDTQYF	TGTGCCACCAGCCTCACTGGCATCGGGACAGGGGGCTCAGATACGCAGTATTTT	NA	TRBV15	TRBJ2-3	TRBD1
CASRSGTGVYEQYF	TGTGCCAGCAGGTCCGGGACAGGGGTCTACGAGCAGTACTTC	NA	TRBV7-2	TRBJ2-7	TRBD1
CASSISGLADEQYF	TGTGCCAGTAGTATATCAGGGTTGGCAGACGAGCAGTACTTC	few	TRBV19	TRBJ2-7	NA
CASSQGRTEAFF	TGTGCCAGCAGCCAGGGGAGGACTGAAGCTTTCTTT	NA	TRBV7-2	TRBJ1-1	NA
CASSLRLDPVLF	TGTGCCAGCAGCCTACGACTGGATCCTGTTCTCTTC	few	TRBV14	TRBJ2-1	NA
CASSPGQKNTEAFF	TGTGCCAGCAGCCCCGGACAGAAGAACACTGAAGCTTTCTTT	few	TRBV6-5	TRBJ1-1	NA
CASSLDGLAGNEQFF	TGTGCCAGCAGCTTAGATGGACTAGCGGGTAATGAGCAGTTCTTC	NA	TRBV7-2	TRBJ2-1	TRBD2
CASSPGRGMLDTQYF	TGTGCCAGCAGCCCCGGCAGGGGAATGTTAGATACGCAGTATTTT	NA	TRBV7-6	TRBJ2-3	NA
CASSYSASGYNEQFF	TGTGCCAGCAGCTACTCGGCTAGCGGTTACAATGAGCAGTTCTTC	NA	TRBV7-9	TRBJ2-1	TRBD2
CASSPLSGRARTGELFF	TGTGCCAGCAGCCCTCTTAGCGGGAGGGCCCGAACCGGGGAGCTGTTTTTT	NA	TRBV14	TRBJ2-2	TRBD2
CASSHPGLAGDSVRGANVLTF	TGCGCCAGCAGCCACCCGGGACTAGCGGGAGACTCGGTGAGAGGGGCCAACGTCCTGACTTTC	NA	TRBV4-1	TRBJ2-6	TRBD2
CASSFFKGPYEQYF	TGTGCCAGCAGTTTTTTCAAGGGGCCCTACGAGCAGTACTTC	NA	TRBV28	TRBJ2-7	NA
CASSQELGALGHGNTGELFF	TGCGCCAGCAGCCAAGAATTGGGAGCTCTAGGACATGGGAACACCGGGGAGCTGTTTTTT	NA	TRBV4-3	TRBJ2-2	NA
CASSLGQSNYGYTF	TGTGCCAGCAGCTTGGGACAGTCTAACTATGGCTACACCTTC	NA	TRBV5-6	TRBJ1-2	NA
CASSGGGGSYNEQFF	TGTGCCAGCTCAGGCGGGGGGGGCTCCTACAATGAGCAGTTCTTC	NA	TRBV18	TRBJ2-1	TRBD2
CASSIQGTSTGELFF	TGTGCCAGTAGTATCCAAGGGACCTCCACCGGGGAGCTGTTTTTT	NA	TRBV19	TRBJ2-2	NA
CASRIEWGTEAFF	TGTGCCAGCAGGATAGAGTGGGGCACTGAAGCTTTCTTT	NA	TRBV6-5	TRBJ1-1	NA
CASSLQVVGKTNTEAFF	TGTGCCAGCAGCTTACAGGTCGTAGGGAAAACGAACACTGAAGCTTTCTTT	NA	TRBV7-2	TRBJ1-1	NA
CASSLDRGGDYGYTF	TGTGCCAGCAGCTTGGACAGGGGAGGGGACTATGGCTACACCTTC	NA	TRBV5-5	TRBJ1-2	TRBD1
CASRPPFAGGMGEQFF	TGTGCCAGCAGGCCGCCCTTTGCGGGAGGGATGGGGGAGCAGTTCTTC	NA	TRBV28	TRBJ2-1	TRBD2
CASSPPGRESHEQYF	TGTGCCAGCAGCCCCCCCGGTCGGGAGTCCCACGAGCAGTACTTC	NA	TRBV7-9	TRBJ2-7	NA
CASSRDAESYNEQFF	TGTGCCAGCAGCCGGGACGCAGAGTCCTACAATGAGCAGTTCTTC	NA	TRBV6-5	TRBJ2-1	NA
CASSPHGTGGYNQPQHF	TGTGCCAGCAGCCCCCATGGGACAGGGGGTTACAATCAGCCCCAGCATTTT	NA	TRBV7-9	TRBJ1-5	TRBD1
CAWLQEGNQPQHF	TGTGCCTGGCTCCAGGAAGGCAATCAGCCCCAGCATTTT	NA	TRBV30	TRBJ1-5	NA
CSVASLGYTEAFF	TGCAGCGTTGCGAGCTTGGGGTACACTGAAGCTTTCTTT	NA	TRBV29-1	TRBJ1-1	NA
CASSFGTSGSTDTQYF	TGCGCCAGCAGCTTCGGGACTAGCGGGAGCACAGATACGCAGTATTTT	NA	TRBV5-1	TRBJ2-3	TRBD2
CASSRQDRGLTEAFF	TGCGCCAGCAGCCGACAGGACAGGGGGTTGACTGAAGCTTTCTTT	NA	TRBV5-1	TRBJ1-1	TRBD1
CASSQDQGGSYNEQFF	TGCGCCAGCAGCCAAGATCAAGGGGGCTCCTACAATGAGCAGTTCTTC	NA	TRBV4-3	TRBJ2-1	NA
CASSLGEHGYTF	TGCGCCAGCAGCTTGGGTGAACATGGCTACACCTTC	few	TRBV5-1	TRBJ1-2	NA
CASSWTGGEQYF	TGTGCCAGCAGCTGGACGGGGGGAGAGCAGTACTTC	NA	TRBV7-2	TRBJ2-7	TRBD2
CASSQEGLAGDPEQFF	TGCGCCAGCAGCCAAGAGGGACTAGCGGGAGACCCTGAGCAGTTCTTC	NA	TRBV4-1	TRBJ2-1	TRBD2
CARSFGVRGERPHFATNEKLFF	TGTGCCAGAAGCTTCGGTGTAAGAGGGGAAAGGCCTCATTTTGCAACTAATGAAAAACTGTTTTTT	NA	TRBV5-3	TRBJ1-4	NA
CASSLGWQGSYEQYF	TGTGCCAGCAGCTTAGGATGGCAGGGATCCTACGAGCAGTACTTC	NA	TRBV13	TRBJ2-7	NA
CASSRPGLGGNEQFF	TGTGCCAGCAGCCGGCCGGGACTAGGGGGAAATGAGCAGTTCTTC	NA	TRBV5-4	TRBJ2-1	TRBD2
CASSPQNQETQYF	TGTGCCAGCTCACCTCAGAATCAAGAGACCCAGTACTTC	NA	TRBV18	TRBJ2-5	NA
CASSRSGGHEVGYGYTF	TGTGCCAGCAGCCGTTCGGGGGGGCATGAGGTGGGCTATGGCTACACCTTC	NA	TRBV5-4	TRBJ1-2	NA
CASSRDGEIYGYTF	TGCGCCAGCAGCCGGGACGGAGAAATTTATGGCTACACCTTC	once	TRBV5-1	TRBJ1-2	NA
CASSYSRPTNQPQHF	TGTGCCAGCAGTTACTCAAGACCGACAAATCAGCCCCAGCATTTT	NA	TRBV6-5	TRBJ1-5	NA
CSVEVGRANEQFF	TGCAGCGTTGAAGTTGGCAGGGCCAATGAGCAGTTCTTC	NA	TRBV29-1	TRBJ2-1	NA